A selection of T cell receptor beta chains follows, all from one sample in a study of blood T cells in healthy people across ages. TCRdb used MiXCR to reprocess the 5' RACE reads, holding one entry per CDR3 protein. This sample has around 870,000 distinct CDR3 sequences, with 25% to 30% found just once. The specimen sequenced was blood. The receptors here all came from an elderly woman in good health. Both conserved end residues are part of each CDR3.

V: TRBV6-1
J: TRBJ2-3
CDR3: CASSAGTVTDTQYF

V: TRBV20-1
J: -
CDR3: CSARDQLGQGYEQYF

V: TRBV6-5
J: TRBJ1-1
CDR3: CASGSAGVLNTEAFF

V: TRBV28
J: TRBJ2-5
CDR3: CASSGGRKTQYF

V: TRBV7-3
J: -
CDR3: CASSPGRVAGEQYF

V: TRBV7-2
J: TRBJ2-3
CDR3: CASSIISTDTQYF

V: TRBV29-1
J: TRBJ1-2
CDR3: CSIGTRGDYTF

V: TRBV2
J: TRBJ2-1
CDR3: CASSLTGTGSYNEQFF

V: TRBV6-5
J: TRBJ2-7
CDR3: CASSPRGLDGYEQYF

V: TRBV27
J: TRBJ1-2
CDR3: CASSSTGLRSRGYTF

V: TRBV25-1
J: TRBJ1-6
CDR3: CASSDGPINSPLHF

V: TRBV24-1
J: TRBJ2-5
CDR3: CATSDLETQYF

V: TRBV24-1
J: TRBJ2-6
CDR3: CATSDDRESSGANVLTF

V: TRBV7-2
J: TRBJ2-7
CDR3: CASSLEQGLAYEQYF

V: TRBV6-5
J: TRBJ1-5
CDR3: CASSYSSGTTQPQHF

V: TRBV10-2
J: TRBJ2-6
CDR3: CASSEFWGGTTGANVLTF

V: TRBV27
J: TRBJ1-6
CDR3: CASTTQDSLNSPLHF

V: TRBV4-3
J: TRBJ2-1
CDR3: CASSQDLNGYAYNEQFF

V: TRBV10-3
J: TRBJ1-5
CDR3: CAISTGGEQPQHF

V: TRBV9
J: TRBJ2-2
CDR3: CASSVGSVGAGSNTGELFF

V: TRBV7-2
J: TRBJ1-1
CDR3: CASSLGQVREAFF

V: TRBV30
J: TRBJ2-5
CDR3: CAWSWGKKETQYF

V: TRBV20-1
J: TRBJ2-5
CDR3: CSATGTGVQETQYF

V: TRBV5-5
J: TRBJ2-5
CDR3: CASSYVPGLAGQETQYF

V: TRBV9
J: TRBJ1-1
CDR3: CASSAPRKDRGGTEAFF

V: TRBV7-9
J: TRBJ2-5
CDR3: CASSRGTPSYF

V: TRBV14
J: TRBJ2-3
CDR3: CASSQWSGGAGDTQYF

V: TRBV24-1
J: TRBJ2-5
CDR3: CATGSRGREETQYF

V: TRBV12-3/TRBV12-4
J: TRBJ1-1
CDR3: CASSQQGMNTEAFF

V: TRBV7-2
J: TRBJ2-5
CDR3: CASSKAGQLIQETQYF

V: TRBV6-2/TRBV6-3
J: TRBJ2-1
CDR3: CASRGRGPQETQFF

V: TRBV6-5
J: TRBJ2-7
CDR3: CASSYRAGEVYEQYF

V: TRBV7-2
J: TRBJ2-6
CDR3: CASSSRDTGANVLTF

V: TRBV3-1
J: TRBJ2-1
CDR3: CASSQVSGGSNEQFF

V: TRBV2
J: TRBJ2-3
CDR3: CASSPDYSTDTQYF